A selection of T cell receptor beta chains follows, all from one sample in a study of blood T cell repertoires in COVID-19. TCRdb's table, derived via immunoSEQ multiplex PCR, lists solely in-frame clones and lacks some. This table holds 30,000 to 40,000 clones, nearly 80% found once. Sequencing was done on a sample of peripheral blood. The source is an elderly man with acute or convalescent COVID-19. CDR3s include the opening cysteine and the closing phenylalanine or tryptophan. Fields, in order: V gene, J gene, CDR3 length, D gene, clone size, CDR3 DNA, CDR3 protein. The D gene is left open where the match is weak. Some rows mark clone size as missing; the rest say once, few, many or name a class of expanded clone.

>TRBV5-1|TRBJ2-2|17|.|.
TGCGCCAGCAGCTTGGATCCGGCGGGGACGAACACCGGGGAGCTGTTTTTT
CASSLDPAGTNTGELFF
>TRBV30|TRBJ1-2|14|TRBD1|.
TGTGCCTGGAACCGGGACAGGGTTAACTATGGCTACACCTTC
CAWNRDRVNYGYTF
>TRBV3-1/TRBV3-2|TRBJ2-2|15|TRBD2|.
TGTGCCAGCAGCCAAGGAGCGGGAGTCACCGGGGAGCTGTTTTTT
CASSQGAGVTGELFF
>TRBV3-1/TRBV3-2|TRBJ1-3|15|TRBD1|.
TGTGCCAGCAGCCATTGGGACAGGGGGCCCGACACCATATATTTT
CASSHWDRGPDTIYF
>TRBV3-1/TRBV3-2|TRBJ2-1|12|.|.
TGTGCCAGCAGCCAAGCTATGAATGAGCAGTTCTTC
CASSQAMNEQFF
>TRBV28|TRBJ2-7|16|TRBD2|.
TGTGCCAGCACAACCTCCGGGACTAGAGGCTTGTACGAGCAGTACTTC
CASTTSGTRGLYEQYF
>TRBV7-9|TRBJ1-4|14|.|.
TGTGCCAGCAGCCCCCAGGGGTTCGGTGAAAAACTGTTTTTT
CASSPQGFGEKLFF
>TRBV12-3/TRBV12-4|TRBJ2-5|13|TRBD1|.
TGTGCCAGCAGCGACAGGGCTCAAGAGACCCAGTACTTC
CASSDRAQETQYF
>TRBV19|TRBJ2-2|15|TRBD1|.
TGTGCCAGTAGCCCAGGGGGCGCAAACACCGGGGAGCTGTTTTTT
CASSPGGANTGELFF
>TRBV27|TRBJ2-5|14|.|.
TGTGCCAGCAGGGGCGGGAAAGCACAAGAGACCCAGTACTTC
CASRGGKAQETQYF
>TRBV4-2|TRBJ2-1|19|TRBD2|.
TGTGCCAGCAGCCAAGAGGGGACTAGCGGCTTGAGCTCCTACAATGAGCAGTTCTTC
CASSQEGTSGLSSYNEQFF
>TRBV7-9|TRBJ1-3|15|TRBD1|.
TGTGCCAGCAGCTTGGGCAGGGGGCCTGGAAACACCATATATTTT
CASSLGRGPGNTIYF
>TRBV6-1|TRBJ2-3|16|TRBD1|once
TGTGCCAGCAGCGAAGACGGGACAGGGGGCGCAGATACGCAGTATTTT
CASSEDGTGGADTQYF
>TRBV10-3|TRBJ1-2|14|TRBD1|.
TGTGCCATCAGTGACGGCGCAGGGGGTGATGGCTACACCTTC
CAISDGAGGDGYTF
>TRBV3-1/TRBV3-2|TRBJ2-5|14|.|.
TGTGCCAGCAGCCAACATAGCGGAAGGGGGACCCAGTACTTC
CASSQHSGRGTQYF
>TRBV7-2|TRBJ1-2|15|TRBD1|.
TGTGCCAGCAGCTCCGTAGGAGGGGGCCTCTATGGCTACACCTTC
CASSSVGGGLYGYTF
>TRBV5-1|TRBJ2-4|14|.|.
TGCGCCAGCAGCTTGGAACGGAGGGAGGACATTCAGTACTTC
CASSLERREDIQYF
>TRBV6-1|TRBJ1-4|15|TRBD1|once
TGTGCCAGCAGTGATACAGGGGGCGCGAATGAAAAACTGTTTTTT
CASSDTGGANEKLFF
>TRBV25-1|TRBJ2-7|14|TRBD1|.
TGTGCCAGCAGTGAGACAGGGGATCTCTACGAGCAGTACTTC
CASSETGDLYEQYF
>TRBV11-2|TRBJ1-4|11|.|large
TGTGCCAGCAGCCAGGGGGAAAAACTGTTTTTT
CASSQGEKLFF
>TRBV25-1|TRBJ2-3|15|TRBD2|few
TGTGCCAGCAGTGAATCGACTAGCGACACAGATACGCAGTATTTT
CASSESTSDTDTQYF
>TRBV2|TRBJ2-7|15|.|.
TGTGCCAGCACCAGGAGGGAATACCTTTCCTACGAGCAGTACTTC
CASTRREYLSYEQYF
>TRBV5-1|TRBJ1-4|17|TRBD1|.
TGCGCCAGCAGCTCGGACAGGGGGCCGGTTACGAATGAAAAACTGTTTTTT
CASSSDRGPVTNEKLFF
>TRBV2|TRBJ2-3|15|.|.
TGTGCCAGCCGGAGGAGCGTCCCTAGCACAGATACGCAGTATTTT
CASRRSVPSTDTQYF
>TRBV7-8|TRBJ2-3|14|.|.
TGTGCCAGCATAGAGGGTCGAAATGCAGATACGCAGTATTTT
CASIEGRNADTQYF
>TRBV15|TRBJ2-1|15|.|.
TGTGCCACCAGCAGAGAAGGGGTAGCCTACAATGAGCAGTTCTTC
CATSREGVAYNEQFF
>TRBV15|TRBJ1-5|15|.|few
TGTGCCACCAGCAGAGATGGCAGGGCAGATCAGCCCCAGCATTTT
CATSRDGRADQPQHF
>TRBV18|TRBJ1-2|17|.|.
TGTGCCAGCTCACCAAATAGTAGAGGAGCGTCGTCGTCGGGCTACACCTTC
CASSPNSRGASSSGYTF
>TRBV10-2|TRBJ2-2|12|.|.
TGCGCCAGCAGTGACCCAGACGGGGAGCTGTTTTTT
CASSDPDGELFF
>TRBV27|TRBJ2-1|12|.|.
TGTGCCAGCAGTTCGGGGACAAATGAGCAGTTCTTC
CASSSGTNEQFF
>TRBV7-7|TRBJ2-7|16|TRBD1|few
TGTGCCAGCAGCTTAGGAAATCCGGGACAGGGTTACGAGCAGTACTTC
CASSLGNPGQGYEQYF
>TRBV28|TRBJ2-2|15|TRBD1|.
TGTGCCAGCAGTTTTCGGACAGGGAGCACCGGGGAGCTGTTTTTT
CASSFRTGSTGELFF
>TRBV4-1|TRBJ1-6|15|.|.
TGCGCCAGCAGCCAAAAACAGGGAATTGATTCACCCCTCCACTTT
CASSQKQGIDSPLHF
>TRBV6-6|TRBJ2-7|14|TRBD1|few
TGTGCCAGCAGGGGGGACAGGGGGCCTTACGAGCAGTACTTC
CASRGDRGPYEQYF
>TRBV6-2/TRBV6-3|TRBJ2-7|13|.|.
TGTGCCAGCAGTCTCGACAGAGCCTACGAGCAGTACTTC
CASSLDRAYEQYF
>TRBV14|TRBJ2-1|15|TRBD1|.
TGTGCCAGCAGCGCCGACAGGGGACTCATCAATGAGCAGTTCTTC
CASSADRGLINEQFF
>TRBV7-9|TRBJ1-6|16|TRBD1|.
TGTGCCAGCAGCTCCGGGGCAGGGGGCTATAATTCACCCCTCCACTTT
CASSSGAGGYNSPLHF
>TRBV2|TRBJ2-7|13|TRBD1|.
TGTGCCAGCGTTAACAGGGGAATCCACGAGCAGTACTTC
CASVNRGIHEQYF
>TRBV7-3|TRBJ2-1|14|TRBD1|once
TGTGCCAGCAGCCCGAACGGACAGGGGACTGAGCAGTTCTTC
CASSPNGQGTEQFF
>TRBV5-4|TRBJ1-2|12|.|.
TGTGCCAGCAGCCCGGGGGGTTATGGCTACACCTTC
CASSPGGYGYTF
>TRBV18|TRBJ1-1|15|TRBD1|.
TGTGCCAGCGGACAGGGGGAGTTCAAGGACACTGAAGCTTTCTTT
CASGQGEFKDTEAFF
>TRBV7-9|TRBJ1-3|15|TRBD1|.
TGTGCCAGCAGTTCTCCAGGGGGCTCTGGAAACACCATATATTTT
CASSSPGGSGNTIYF
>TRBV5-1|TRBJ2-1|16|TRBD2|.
TGCGCCAGCAGGCCCACTAGCGCAAGCTCCTACAATGAGCAGTTCTTC
CASRPTSASSYNEQFF
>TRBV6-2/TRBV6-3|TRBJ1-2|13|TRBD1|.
TGTGCCAGCAGTCGGACAGGGGTGCCTGGCTACACCTTC
CASSRTGVPGYTF